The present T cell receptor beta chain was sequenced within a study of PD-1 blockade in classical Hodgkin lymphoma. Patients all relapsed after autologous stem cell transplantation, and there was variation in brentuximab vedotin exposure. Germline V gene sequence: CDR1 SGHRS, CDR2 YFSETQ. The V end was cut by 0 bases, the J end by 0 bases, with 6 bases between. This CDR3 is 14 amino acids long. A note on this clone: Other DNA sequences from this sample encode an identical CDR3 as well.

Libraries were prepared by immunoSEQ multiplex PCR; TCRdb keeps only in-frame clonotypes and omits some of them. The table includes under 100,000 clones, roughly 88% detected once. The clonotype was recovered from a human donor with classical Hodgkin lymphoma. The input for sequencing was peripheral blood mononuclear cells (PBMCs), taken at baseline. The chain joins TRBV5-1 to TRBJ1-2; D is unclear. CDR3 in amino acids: CASSLESPNYGYTF. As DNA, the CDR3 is TGCGCCAGCAGCTTGGAGTCCCCTAACTATGGCTACACCTTC.